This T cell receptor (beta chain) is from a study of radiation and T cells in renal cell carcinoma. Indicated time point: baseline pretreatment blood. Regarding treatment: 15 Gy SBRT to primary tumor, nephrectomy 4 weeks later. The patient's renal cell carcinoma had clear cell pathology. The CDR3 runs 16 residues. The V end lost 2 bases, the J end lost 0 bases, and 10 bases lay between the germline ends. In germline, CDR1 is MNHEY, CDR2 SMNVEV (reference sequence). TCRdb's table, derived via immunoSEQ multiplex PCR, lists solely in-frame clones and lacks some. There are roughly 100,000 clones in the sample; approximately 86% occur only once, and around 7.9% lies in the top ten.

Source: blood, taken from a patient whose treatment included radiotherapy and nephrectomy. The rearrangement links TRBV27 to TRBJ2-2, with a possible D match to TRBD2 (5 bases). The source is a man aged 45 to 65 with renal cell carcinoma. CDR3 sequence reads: CASSLKSSPNTGELFF. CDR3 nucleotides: TGTGCCAGCAGTTTAAAGTCTAGCCCGAACACCGGGGAGCTGTTTTTT.